One and the same sample provided the 22 T cell receptor beta chains below, sequenced in a study of CD8 T cells in Susac syndrome (dated by TCRdb to the late 2010s). Library preparation was by the immunoSEQ multiplex PCR assay. RNA was extracted using the RNeasy kit, and roughly 0.5 to 1 microgram was reverse transcribed with random hexamers. Clones were called with MiXCR by TCRdb after fastp trimmed the public reads at Q25, and only in-frame beta chains were retained. A single entry per CDR3 protein holds the most common genes and DNA from its merged rows. Counted in this sample were some 130,000 distinct CDR3 sequences; 85% to 95% of them appeared once. About 0.18% of the sample goes to the ten largest clones. Sequencing input: CD8+ T cells from PBMCs. The receptors derive from a human donor with Susac syndrome.

The chain has TRBV7-9 and TRBJ2-6, with D possibly TRBD2 on 5 matching bases. V was shortened by 5 bases and J by 5 bases, with 25 bases between the two germline ends. The CDR3 runs to 19 residues. Germline-derived CDR1 and CDR2 are SEHNR and FQNEAQ (reference sequence). DNA for the CDR3: TGTGCCAGCAGCCCCAATATTGACTACTATTTTGCTTGGGCCAACGTCCTGACTTTC. The encoded protein is CASSPNIDYYFAWANVLTF.

The chain has TRBV30 and TRBJ2-7; D perhaps matches TRBD1 (5 bases). The V gene's germline CDR1 is GTSNPN and CDR2 SVGIG (reference sequence). The length of the CDR3 is 13 residues. Trimming left V 1 base short and J 5 bases short, with 12 bases between. The CDR3 DNA sequence: TGTGCCTGGAGTGGGCAGGGAAGCCACGAGCAGTACTTC. It yields the protein CAWSGQGSHEQYF.

The J gene is TRBJ2-2, the V gene TRBV29-1; no reliable D call. CDR3 size: 11 residues. Germline-derived CDR1 and CDR2 are SQVTM and ANQGSEA. Trimming stripped 4 bases from V and 4 bases from J, with 4 bases between. The CDR3: CSVGITGELFF. CDR3 DNA sequence: TGCAGCGTTGGGATCACCGGGGAGCTGTTTTTT.

This chain joins TRBV6-4 and TRBJ2-6, with 16 bases lining up with TRBD2. The germline V gene encodes CDR1 MRHNA and CDR2 SNTAGT. This CDR3 has 21 residues. V lost 6 bases, J lost 0 bases, and 11 bases stayed unmatched. CDR3 coding DNA: TGTGCCAGCAGGACGCCGGGACTAGCGGGAGGGCCCTTCTCTGGGGCCAACGTCCTGACTTTC. Protein sequence: CASRTPGLAGGPFSGANVLTF.

J is TRBJ2-1 and V is TRBV6-1; D may be TRBD2 (5 bases). The V gene's germline CDR1 is MNHNS and CDR2 SASEGT. This CDR3 contains 18 residues. Between the trimmed V and J ends, which lost 6 bases and 8 bases, there was a span of 29 bases. DNA for the CDR3: TGTGCCAGCAGAATCTCTCCGGGGTTGGCTAGCTGGGTTGATGAGCAGTTCTTC. Protein: CASRISPGLASWVDEQFF.

This clonotype was observed once. V gene TRBV28 combines with J gene TRBJ2-5, with D perhaps TRBD1 (5 bases). The CDR3 is made up of 13 amino acids. Germline CDR1 and CDR2: MDHEN and SYDVKM. Trimming took 3 bases from V and 5 from J, leaving 10 bases between them. CDR3 protein: CASSLTVWETQYF. The CDR3 DNA is TGTGCCAGCAGTTTGACAGTCTGGGAGACCCAGTACTTC.

Only one count was recorded for this clonotype. The chain joins TRBV25-1 to TRBJ1-4; D unclear. The V end lost 0 bases, the J end lost 12 bases, and 14 bases lay between the germline ends. Germline V gene lookup returns CDR1 MGHDK and CDR2 SYGVNS. The CDR3 contains 14 residues. CDR3 protein: CASSEYLGGEELFF. The CDR3 nucleotides are TGTGCCAGCAGTGAATATTTGGGCGGAGAGGAACTGTTTTTT. Together with reference TRBV25-1 and TRBJ1-4, the CDR3 gives the full variable domain: EADIYQTPRYLVIGTGKKITLECSQTMGHDKMYWYQQDPGMELHLIHYSYGVNSTEKGDLSSESTVSRIRTEHFPLTLESARPSHTSQYLCASSEYLGGEELFFGSGTQLSVL.

V gene TRBV19 combines with J gene TRBJ2-5, with D hard to call. The V gene lost 3 bases and the J gene lost 5 bases, with 10 bases spanning the gap. The CDR3 contains 13 residues. The germline V gene has CDR1 LNHDA and CDR2 SQIVND (reference sequence). The CDR3 here is CASSMDDGETQYF. CDR3 nucleotides: TGTGCCAGTAGTATGGATGATGGTGAGACCCAGTACTTC.

The chain recombines TRBV7-9 with TRBJ1-2, with D hard to call. Per the germline V gene, CDR1 is SEHNR and CDR2 is FQNEAQ (reference sequence). The length of the CDR3 is 14 residues. Trimming shortened V by 4 bases and J by 4 bases, and 13 bases separated the two germline ends. Here the CDR3 reads CASSSTGNTYGYTF. CDR3 coding DNA: TGTGCCAGCAGCTCCACGGGGAATACCTATGGCTACACCTTC.

This sequence joins TRBV7-8 and TRBJ2-5; D possibly corresponds to TRBD2 (5 bases). The CDR3 is made up of 16 amino acids. Trimming left V 2 bases short and J 1 base short, with 14 bases between. The V gene's germline CDR1 is SGHVS and CDR2 FQNEAQ. CDR3 DNA: TGTGCCAGCAGCTTAACAGACGAGCGGTTCCAAGAGACCCAGTACTTC. Encoded protein: CASSLTDERFQETQYF.

The CDR3 nucleotides are TGTGCCAGCGAATTCCTCCACTCCTACGAGCAGTACTTC. Translated, it gives CASEFLHSYEQYF. The rearrangement links TRBV6-1 to TRBJ2-7; D is undetermined. This CDR3 region has 13 residues. The germline V gene encodes CDR1 MNHNS and CDR2 SASEGT. Between the trimmed V and J ends, which lost 8 bases and 0 bases, there was a span of 11 bases.

The CDR3 nucleotides are TGTGCCAGCAGCCCCTGGACAGAGGGGCTCAATCAGCCCCAGCATTTT. Translating gives CASSPWTEGLNQPQHF. The chain uses TRBV3-1 and TRBJ1-5, with D possibly TRBD1 on 6 matching bases. In germline, CDR1 is LGHDT, CDR2 YNNKEL (reference sequence). CDR3 size: 16 residues. V was shortened by 4 bases and J by 3 bases, with 16 bases between the two germline ends.

The genes are TRBV27 and TRBJ1-4, with D uncertain. This CDR3 has 16 amino acids. CDR1 is MNHEY and CDR2 is SMNVEV in the germline V gene (reference sequence). Deletions cut 6 bases from V and 3 bases from J, with 17 bases between. In DNA, the CDR3 is TGTGCCAGCAGGGCTGGGGATTTCGTCGCTAATGAAAAACTGTTTTTT. Protein product: CASRAGDFVANEKLFF.

The chain employs TRBV29-1 and TRBJ2-5; TRBD2 matches 7 bases. Losses at the gene ends were 4 bases for V and 2 bases for J; bases not matched to a gene: 19. This CDR3 comprises 18 residues. Germline assignment: CDR1 SQVTM and CDR2 ANQGSEA. Written as DNA, the CDR3 is TGCAGCGTTGTCGGGGAAGCAATCGCGGGAGTAGGGCAAGAGACCCAGTACTTC. Protein sequence: CSVVGEAIAGVGQETQYF.

The rearrangement joins TRBV15 to TRBJ2-7; no definite D call. V lost 0 bases, J lost 3 bases, and 9 bases lay in between. CDR3 size: 14 residues. Germline CDR1 is LNHNV and CDR2 is YYDKDF (reference sequence). CDR3 sequence: CATSRDNSDYEQYF. CDR3 coding DNA: TGTGCCACCAGCAGAGATAATAGTGACTACGAGCAGTACTTC.

The rearrangement links TRBV2 to TRBJ2-7; 8 nucleotides agree with TRBD2. The V and J ends lost 7 bases and 4 bases, in that order; junction bases with no gene match: 9. Per the germline V gene, CDR1 is SNHLY and CDR2 is FYNNEI. The CDR3 contains 14 residues. The CDR3 coding sequence is TGTGCCAGCAAAGGAGCGGGAGTCGTATACGAGCAGTACTTC. Its protein product is CASKGAGVVYEQYF.

The chain recombines TRBV4-2 with TRBJ2-7, with D perhaps matching TRBD1 (6 bases). This CDR3 has 14 residues. Germline V CDR1 and CDR2: LGHNA, YNFKEQ. The V gene lost 4 bases and the J gene lost 2 bases, with 12 bases spanning the gap. The CDR3 DNA reads TGTGCCAGCAGCCCAGAGACAGGCACCTACGAGCAGTACTTC. This sequence encodes CASSPETGTYEQYF.

The V and J genes are TRBV27 and TRBJ2-5; tentatively, D is TRBD1 or TRBD2 (6 bases each). CDR3 size: 16 residues. V was trimmed by 2 bases and J by 2 bases, leaving 15 bases between them. Germline lookup yields CDR1 MNHEY and CDR2 SMNVEV (reference sequence). The CDR3 reads CASSLAGGRWQETQYF. In DNA, the CDR3 is TGTGCCAGCAGTTTAGCCGGGGGCCGTTGGCAAGAGACCCAGTACTTC.

The chain carries TRBV7-6 and TRBJ2-7; no definite D call. The CDR3 is 17 residues long. Germline CDR1 and CDR2: SGHVS and FNYEAQ. Between the trimmed V and J ends, which lost 3 bases and 1 base, there was a span of 19 bases. CDR3 sequence reads: CASSFQSSGSLSYEQYF. The DNA of the CDR3 is TGTGCCAGCAGCTTTCAATCCTCCGGGTCCTTATCCTACGAGCAGTACTTC.

The chain has TRBV7-9 and TRBJ1-2, with D unclear. With 1 base removed from V and 1 base from J, the gap between germline ends came to 10 bases. The CDR3 is 15 amino acids. The germline V gene has CDR1 SEHNR and CDR2 FQNEAQ (reference sequence). The CDR3 protein is CASSLVTASNYGYTF. Written as DNA, the CDR3 is TGTGCCAGCAGCTTAGTAACAGCAAGTAACTATGGCTACACCTTC.

V and J are TRBV28 and TRBJ1-5, with 8 bases fitting TRBD1. V shed 3 bases, J shed 7 bases, and the junction held 2 bases outside the gene matches. The CDR3 spans 13 residues. Germline V lookup: CDR1 MDHEN, CDR2 SYDVKM. In DNA, the CDR3 is TGTGCCAGCAGTTTCGGACAGGGACAGCCCCAGCATTTT. It specifies CASSFGQGQPQHF.

The chain employs TRBV4-1 and TRBJ2-1, with 9 positions matching TRBD2. V dropped 4 bases and J dropped 2; count of bases not matched to a gene: 6. The CDR3 totals 16 residues. Germline lookup yields CDR1 MGHRA and CDR2 YSYEKL. CDR3 residues: CASSLIAGEAYNEQFF. The DNA of the CDR3 is TGCGCCAGCAGCCTTATAGCGGGAGAGGCCTACAATGAGCAGTTCTTC.